These 2 T cell receptor beta chains share one sample of origin, sequenced in a study of T cell responses to AZD1222 COVID-19 vaccine. Clones were sequenced by immunoSEQ multiplex PCR, and TCRdb holds only the in-frame ones, with some missing. The table includes 140,000 or so clones, about 91% detected once. Sequences were derived from peripheral blood, sampled on day 0 of AZD1222 vaccination. Receptors originate from an adult in good health.

The CDR3 bases are TGTGCCAGCAGTTTCCGGAGCGACAATGAGCAGTTCTTC. Translation: CASSFRSDNEQFF. The genes are TRBV27 and TRBJ2-1; D ambiguous. CDR1 is MNHEY, CDR2 SMNVEV, per germline (reference sequence). V lost 3 bases to trimming and J lost 5 bases, with 8 bases between them. The CDR3 covers 13 residues.

The chain uses TRBV6-5 and TRBJ1-2; maybe TRBD1 (6 bases). The V and J ends lost 0 bases and 5 bases respectively, with 10 bases between them. The CDR3 sequence is 14 residues long. The V gene's germline CDR1 is MNHEY and CDR2 SVGAGI. The CDR3 is CASSYSAGEYGYTF. The CDR3 bases are TGTGCCAGCAGTTACTCGGCAGGGGAGTATGGCTACACCTTC.